This TCR beta chain was sequenced during a study of response to subunit inactivated influenza vaccine. Germline V lookup: CDR1 MNHEY, CDR2 SMNVEV (reference sequence). J lost 5 bases, V lost 5 bases, and 10 bases had no gene match. CDR3 length: 16 amino acids. MiXCR was run by TCRdb on the RT-PCR reads, yielding one entry per CDR3 protein. Here the sample spans around 710,000 distinct CDR3 sequences, approximately 14% being singletons. Study findings and constraints: Authors suggested each seasonal influenza vaccination recruits few new T cells.

In this sample, this clonotype turned up a few times. Its antigen remains unidentified. The rearrangement joins TRBV27 to TRBJ2-1; 9 bases map to TRBD2. The clonotype was recovered from a man between 50 and 59 years old who received an inactivated influenza vaccine. The source material was PBMCs from blood, sampled roughly 15 days before vaccination. The CDR3 protein is CASSPSPAGGHNEQFF. CDR3 coding DNA: TGTGCCAGCAGTCCAAGTCCAGCGGGGGGCCACAATGAGCAGTTCTTC.